These T cell receptor beta chains were read from a single sample in a study of blood T cell repertoires in COVID-19. The repertoire was sequenced with immunoSEQ multiplex PCR; TCRdb's copy has only in-frame clones and lacks some. The table includes approximately 280,000 clones, more than 75% detected once. The sample was PBMCs or T cells enriched from blood (not recorded which). These receptors all come from a young woman who had recovered from COVID-19. The CDR3 runs from the conserved cysteine through the conserved F or W. Fields, in order: D gene, clone size, V gene, J gene, CDR3 protein, CDR3 DNA. D genes are given only for firm matches. Some rows mark clone size as missing; the rest say once, few, many or name a class of expanded clone.

>NA|NA|TRBV7-6|TRBJ2-7
CASSRRGLPYEQYF
TGTGCCAGCAGCCGGAGGGGACTTCCCTACGAGCAGTACTTC
>NA|NA|TRBV7-8|TRBJ2-5
CASSLGAATETQYF
TGTGCCAGCAGCTTAGGCGCAGCGACAGAGACCCAGTACTTC
>NA|NA|TRBV3-1/TRBV3-2|TRBJ2-7
CASSQQRTGAYEQYF
TGTGCCAGCAGCCAGCAGCGGACTGGGGCCTACGAGCAGTACTTC
>TRBD2|NA|TRBV7-2|TRBJ2-7
CASSLELAGALYEQYF
TGTGCCAGCAGCTTAGAACTAGCGGGGGCCCTCTACGAGCAGTACTTC
>NA|few|TRBV30|TRBJ2-7
CAWTMGGLEQYF
TGTGCCTGGACCATGGGGGGACTTGAGCAGTACTTC
>NA|NA|TRBV7-3|TRBJ2-1
CASSSTPGSDEQFF
TGTGCCAGCAGCTCGACCCCCGGGTCGGATGAGCAGTTCTTC
>NA|NA|TRBV5-1|TRBJ1-4
CASSSGFPTNEKLFF
TGCGCCAGCAGCTCGGGGTTTCCAACTAATGAAAAACTGTTTTTT
>TRBD2|NA|TRBV7-2|TRBJ2-2
CASSLAGLAGFWGTGELFF
TGTGCCAGCAGCTTAGCCGGTCTAGCGGGGTTCTGGGGCACCGGGGAGCTGTTTTTT
>NA|NA|TRBV27|TRBJ1-1
CASGLGLGEAFF
TGTGCCAGCGGACTTGGATTAGGGGAAGCTTTCTTT
>TRBD1|NA|TRBV7-9|TRBJ2-3
CASSLDTGAVVGTDTQYF
TGTGCCAGCAGCTTAGATACAGGGGCCGTCGTGGGCACAGATACGCAGTATTTT
>NA|NA|TRBV18|TRBJ1-1
CASSLGRAGTEAFF
TGTGCCAGCTCCTTGGGCCGGGCGGGCACTGAAGCTTTCTTT
>NA|NA|TRBV6-5|TRBJ2-7
CASSPGTVPPYEQYF
TGTGCCAGCAGCCCCGGCACAGTCCCTCCCTACGAGCAGTACTTC
>TRBD1|NA|TRBV30|TRBJ1-2
CAWSNPTGGWGYTF
TGTGCCTGGAGTAATCCGACAGGGGGCTGGGGCTACACCTTC
>NA|NA|TRBV9|TRBJ1-4
CASSADQGYEKLFF
TGTGCCAGCAGCGCAGACCAGGGGTATGAAAAACTGTTTTTT
>TRBD2|NA|TRBV11-2|TRBJ2-5
CASSLGLTSGGGETQYF
TGTGCCAGCAGCTTAGGTCTTACTAGCGGGGGAGGGGAGACCCAGTACTTC
>TRBD2|NA|TRBV5-4|TRBJ2-1
CASSLGLAKYNEQFF
TGTGCCAGCAGCCTGGGACTAGCGAAGTACAATGAGCAGTTCTTC
>NA|NA|TRBV14|TRBJ1-3
CASSQISGNTIYF
TGTGCCAGCAGCCAAATCTCGGGAAACACCATATATTTT
>TRBD1|few|TRBV2|TRBJ1-6
CASAPGRGYSPLHF
TGTGCCAGCGCCCCTGGCAGGGGGTATTCACCCCTCCACTTT
>NA|NA|TRBV4-1|TRBJ2-1
CASSQSTQQFF
TGCGCCAGCAGCCAATCTACCCAGCAGTTCTTC
>NA|NA|TRBV5-1|TRBJ2-5
CASRDTETQYF
TGCGCCAGCAGGGACACCGAGACCCAGTACTTC
>NA|NA|TRBV7-2|TRBJ1-6
CASSLGGPGVNSPLHF
TGTGCCAGCAGCCTCGGGGGGCCAGGGGTCAATTCACCCCTCCACTTT
>TRBD1|NA|TRBV7-9|TRBJ2-2
CASSLSVVTGVDTGELFF
TGTGCCAGCAGCTTAAGTGTCGTGACAGGGGTTGACACCGGGGAGCTGTTTTTT
>TRBD2|once|TRBV30|TRBJ2-5
CAWRKGLAGAETQYF
TGTGCCTGGAGAAAGGGACTAGCGGGAGCAGAGACCCAGTACTTC
>TRBD1|NA|TRBV18|TRBJ2-1
CASSLNTGGNYNEQFF
TGTGCCAGCTCCCTCAATACAGGGGGCAATTACAATGAGCAGTTCTTC
>NA|NA|TRBV28|TRBJ1-2
CASSLLMDSSYGYTF
TGTGCCAGCAGTTTACTAATGGACAGCAGCTATGGCTACACCTTC
>NA|NA|TRBV7-9|TRBJ1-5
CASSLGQVQNQPQHF
TGTGCCAGCAGCTTGGGGCAGGTCCAAAATCAGCCCCAGCATTTT
>NA|NA|TRBV5-1|TRBJ1-3
CASSLLSGSSGNTIYF
TGCGCCAGCAGCTTGTTGAGCGGGAGCTCTGGAAACACCATATATTTT
>NA|NA|TRBV6-6|TRBJ2-7
CASSSTNYGSYEQYF
TGTGCCAGCAGTTCTACCAACTACGGGAGCTACGAGCAGTACTTC
>TRBD1|NA|TRBV5-1|TRBJ2-1
CASLGQGAHEQFF
TGCGCCAGCTTGGGACAGGGGGCCCATGAGCAGTTCTTC
>NA|NA|TRBV29-1|TRBJ2-6
CAAPGAGNPGANVLTF
TGCGCGGCCCCAGGGGCAGGTAATCCTGGGGCCAACGTCCTGACTTTC
>TRBD1|NA|TRBV7-3|TRBJ2-2
CASSLRGGDTGELFF
TGTGCCAGCAGCTTAAGAGGGGGCGACACCGGGGAGCTGTTTTTT
>NA|few|TRBV4-1|TRBJ1-4
CASSQAPRGSTTNEKLFF
TGCGCCAGCAGCCAGGCGCCGCGGGGATCCACAACTAATGAAAAACTGTTTTTT
>NA|NA|TRBV3-1/TRBV3-2|TRBJ1-5
CASSQDSGPNQPQHF
TGTGCCAGCAGCCAAGATAGTGGGCCCAATCAGCCCCAGCATTTT
>NA|NA|TRBV25-1|TRBJ1-2
CASSDWGRTNYGYTF
TGTGCCAGCAGTGATTGGGGCAGGACTAACTATGGCTACACCTTC
>NA|NA|TRBV5-6|TRBJ2-2
CASSSTGTANTGELFF
TGTGCCAGCAGCTCTACAGGAACCGCGAACACCGGGGAGCTGTTTTTT
>TRBD1|NA|TRBV7-9|TRBJ2-7
CASSSRDRGVEQYF
TGTGCCAGCAGCTCCCGGGACAGGGGGGTCGAGCAGTACTTC
>TRBD2|many|TRBV7-3|TRBJ2-5
CASSLSGGKQETQYF
TGTGCCAGCAGCTTATCGGGAGGAAAACAAGAGACCCAGTACTTC
>NA|NA|TRBV6-1|TRBJ1-5
CASSEGWGVSQPQHF
TGTGCCAGCAGTGAAGGTTGGGGGGTTAGTCAGCCCCAGCATTTT
>TRBD2|NA|TRBV28|TRBJ2-1
CASSRGGLAGSNPYNEQFF
TGTGCCAGCAGTCGGGGGGGACTAGCGGGGTCTAATCCCTACAATGAGCAGTTCTTC
>NA|NA|TRBV4-3|TRBJ2-3
CASSQDPSGSTDTQYF
TGCGCCAGCAGCCAAGACCCGAGTGGTAGCACAGATACGCAGTATTTT